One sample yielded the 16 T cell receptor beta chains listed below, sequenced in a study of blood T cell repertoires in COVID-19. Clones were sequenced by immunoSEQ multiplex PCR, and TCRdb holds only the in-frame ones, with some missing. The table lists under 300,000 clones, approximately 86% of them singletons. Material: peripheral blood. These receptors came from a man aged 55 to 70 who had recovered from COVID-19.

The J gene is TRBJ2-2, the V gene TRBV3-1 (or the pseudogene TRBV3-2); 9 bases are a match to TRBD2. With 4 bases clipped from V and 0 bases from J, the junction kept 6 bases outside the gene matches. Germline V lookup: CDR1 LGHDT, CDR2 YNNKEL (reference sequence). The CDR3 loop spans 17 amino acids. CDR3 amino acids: CASSRGSGGPNTGELFF. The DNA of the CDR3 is TGTGCCAGCAGCCGAGGTAGCGGGGGTCCGAACACCGGGGAGCTGTTTTTT.

The CDR3 here is CASSPRWGDEQYF. The CDR3 DNA sequence: TGCGCCAGCAGCCCCCGGTGGGGCGACGAGCAGTACTTC. The V gene is TRBV5-1, the J gene TRBJ2-7, with D maybe TRBD1 (5 bases). CDR1 and CDR2 from the germline V gene are SGHRS and YFSETQ. This CDR3 is 13 amino acids long. Trimming took off 4 bases at V and 5 bases at J, with 13 bases between the two ends.

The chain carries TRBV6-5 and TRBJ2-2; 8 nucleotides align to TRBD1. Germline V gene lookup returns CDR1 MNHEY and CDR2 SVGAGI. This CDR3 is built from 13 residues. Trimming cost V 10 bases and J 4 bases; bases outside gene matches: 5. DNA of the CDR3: TGTGCCACAAGCAGGGGGCCCACCGGGGAGCTGTTTTTT. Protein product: CATSRGPTGELFF.

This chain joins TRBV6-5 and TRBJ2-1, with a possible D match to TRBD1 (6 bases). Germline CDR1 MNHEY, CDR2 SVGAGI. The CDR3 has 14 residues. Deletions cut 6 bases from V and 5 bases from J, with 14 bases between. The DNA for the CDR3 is TGTGCCAGCAGGTCACAGGGAGTGCACAATGAGCAGTTCTTC. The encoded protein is CASRSQGVHNEQFF.

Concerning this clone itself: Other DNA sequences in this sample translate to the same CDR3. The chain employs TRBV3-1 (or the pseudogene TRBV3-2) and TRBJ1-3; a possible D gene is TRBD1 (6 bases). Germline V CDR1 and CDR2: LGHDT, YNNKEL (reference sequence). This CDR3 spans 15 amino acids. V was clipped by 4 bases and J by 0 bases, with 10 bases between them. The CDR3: CASSPTGISGNTIYF. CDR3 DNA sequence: TGTGCCAGCAGCCCGACAGGAATCTCTGGAAACACCATATATTTT.

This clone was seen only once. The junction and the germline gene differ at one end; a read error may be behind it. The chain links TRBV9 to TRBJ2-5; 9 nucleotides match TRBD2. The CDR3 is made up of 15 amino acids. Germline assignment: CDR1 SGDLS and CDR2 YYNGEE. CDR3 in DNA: TGTACCAGCAGCGTAGGGCGGGGGGGCCGAGAGACCCAGTACTTC. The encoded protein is CTSSVGRGGRETQYF.

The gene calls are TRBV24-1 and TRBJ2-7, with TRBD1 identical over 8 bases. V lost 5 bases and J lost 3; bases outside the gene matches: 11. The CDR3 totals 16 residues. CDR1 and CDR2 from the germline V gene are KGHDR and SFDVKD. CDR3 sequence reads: CATSATSPGGSYEQYF. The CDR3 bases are TGTGCCACCAGTGCCACTTCTCCAGGGGGCAGCTACGAGCAGTACTTC.

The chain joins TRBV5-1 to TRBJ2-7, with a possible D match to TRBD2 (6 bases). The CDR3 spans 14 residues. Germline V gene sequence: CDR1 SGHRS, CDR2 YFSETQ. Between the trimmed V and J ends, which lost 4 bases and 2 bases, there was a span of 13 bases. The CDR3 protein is CASSAGLNTYEQYF. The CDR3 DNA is TGCGCCAGCAGCGCGGGACTGAACACCTACGAGCAGTACTTC.

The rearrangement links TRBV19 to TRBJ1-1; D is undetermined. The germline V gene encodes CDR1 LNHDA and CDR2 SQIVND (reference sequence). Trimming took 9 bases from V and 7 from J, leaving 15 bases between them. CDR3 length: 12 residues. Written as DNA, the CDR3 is TGTGCCAGCTCGCCGGCGCCGGGTGAAGCTTTCTTT. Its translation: CASSPAPGEAFF.

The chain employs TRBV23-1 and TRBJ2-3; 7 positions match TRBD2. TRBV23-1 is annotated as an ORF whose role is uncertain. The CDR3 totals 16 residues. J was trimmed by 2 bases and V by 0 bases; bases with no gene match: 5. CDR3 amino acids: CASSQSASGITDTQYF. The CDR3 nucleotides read TGCGCCAGCAGTCAATCGGCTAGCGGTATCACAGATACGCAGTATTTT.

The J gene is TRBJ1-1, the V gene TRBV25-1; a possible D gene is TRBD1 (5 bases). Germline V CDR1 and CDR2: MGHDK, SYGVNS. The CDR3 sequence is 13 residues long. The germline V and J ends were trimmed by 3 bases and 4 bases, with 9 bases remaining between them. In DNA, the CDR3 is TGTGCCAGCAGTGAGCAGGGCCCCACTGAAGCTTTCTTT. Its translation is CASSEQGPTEAFF.

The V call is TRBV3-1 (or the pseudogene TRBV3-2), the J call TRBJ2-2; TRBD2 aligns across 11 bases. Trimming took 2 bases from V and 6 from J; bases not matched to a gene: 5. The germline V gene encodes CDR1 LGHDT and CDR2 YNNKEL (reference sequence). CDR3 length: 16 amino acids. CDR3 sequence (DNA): TGTGCCAGCAGCCAACTAGCGGGGGGAGGTCCCGGGGAGCTGTTTTTT. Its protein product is CASSQLAGGGPGELFF.

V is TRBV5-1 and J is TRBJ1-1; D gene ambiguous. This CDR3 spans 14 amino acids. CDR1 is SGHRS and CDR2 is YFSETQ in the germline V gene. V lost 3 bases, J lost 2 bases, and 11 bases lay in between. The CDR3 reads CASSSMGVNTEAFF. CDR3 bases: TGCGCCAGCAGCTCAATGGGAGTAAACACTGAAGCTTTCTTT.

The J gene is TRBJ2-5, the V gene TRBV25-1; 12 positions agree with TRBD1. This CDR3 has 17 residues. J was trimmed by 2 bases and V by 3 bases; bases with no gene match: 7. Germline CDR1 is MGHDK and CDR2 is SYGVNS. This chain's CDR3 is CASSEWGQGAQQETQYF. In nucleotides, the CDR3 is TGTGCCAGCAGTGAGTGGGGACAGGGGGCCCAACAAGAGACCCAGTACTTC.

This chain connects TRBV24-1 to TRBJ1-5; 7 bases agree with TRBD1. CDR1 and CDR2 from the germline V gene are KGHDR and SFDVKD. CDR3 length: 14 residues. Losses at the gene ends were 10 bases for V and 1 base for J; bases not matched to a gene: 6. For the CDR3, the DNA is TGTGCCACAACGACAGGGTCCAGCAATCAGCCCCAGCATTTT. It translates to CATTTGSSNQPQHF.

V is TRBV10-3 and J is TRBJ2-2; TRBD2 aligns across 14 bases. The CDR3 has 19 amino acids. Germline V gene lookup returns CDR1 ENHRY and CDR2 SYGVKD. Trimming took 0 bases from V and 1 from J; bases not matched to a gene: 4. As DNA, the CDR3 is TGTGCCATCAGTGAGTCAGGACTAGCGGGGGGAAAGAACACCGGGGAGCTGTTTTTT. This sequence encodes CAISESGLAGGKNTGELFF.